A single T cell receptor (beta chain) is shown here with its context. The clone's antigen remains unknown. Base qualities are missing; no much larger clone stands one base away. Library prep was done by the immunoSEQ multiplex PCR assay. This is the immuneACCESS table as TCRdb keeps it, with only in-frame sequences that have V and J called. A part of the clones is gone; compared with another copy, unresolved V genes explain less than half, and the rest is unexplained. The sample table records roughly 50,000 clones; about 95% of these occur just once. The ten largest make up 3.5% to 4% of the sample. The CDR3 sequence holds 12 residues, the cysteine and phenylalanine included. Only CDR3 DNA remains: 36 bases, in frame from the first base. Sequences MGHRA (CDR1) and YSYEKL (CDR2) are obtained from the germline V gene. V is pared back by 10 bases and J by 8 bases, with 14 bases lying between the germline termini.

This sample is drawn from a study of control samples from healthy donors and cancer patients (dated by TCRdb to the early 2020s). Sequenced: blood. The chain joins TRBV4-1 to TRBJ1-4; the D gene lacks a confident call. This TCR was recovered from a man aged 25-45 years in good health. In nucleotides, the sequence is TGCGCCACCTCTCTCCCAAGCGAAAAACTGTTTTTT. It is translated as CATSLPSEKLFF.